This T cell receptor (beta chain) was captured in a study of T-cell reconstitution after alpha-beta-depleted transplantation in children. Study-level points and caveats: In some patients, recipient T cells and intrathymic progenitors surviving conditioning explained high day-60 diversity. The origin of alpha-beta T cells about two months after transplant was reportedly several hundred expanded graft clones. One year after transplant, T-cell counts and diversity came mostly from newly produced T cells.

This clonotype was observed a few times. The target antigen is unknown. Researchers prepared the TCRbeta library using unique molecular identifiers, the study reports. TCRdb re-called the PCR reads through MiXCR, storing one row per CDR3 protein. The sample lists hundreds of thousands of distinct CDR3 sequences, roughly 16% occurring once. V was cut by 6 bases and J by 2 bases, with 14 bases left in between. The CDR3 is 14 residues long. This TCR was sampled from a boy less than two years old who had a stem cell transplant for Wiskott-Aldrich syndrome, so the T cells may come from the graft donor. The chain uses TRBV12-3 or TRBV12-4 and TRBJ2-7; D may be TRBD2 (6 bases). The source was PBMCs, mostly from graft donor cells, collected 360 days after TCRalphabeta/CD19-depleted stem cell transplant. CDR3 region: CASSTGTLTYEQYF. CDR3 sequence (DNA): TGTGCCAGCAGCACCGGGACTCTCACCTACGAGCAGTACTTC.